One sample yielded the 3 T cell receptor beta chains listed below, sequenced in a study of T cell responses to AZD1222 COVID-19 vaccine (dated by TCRdb to 2020 to 2023). Library construction relied on the immunoSEQ multiplex PCR assay. What TCRdb holds here is the immuneACCESS table cut down to in-frame rearrangements. Part of the clones is not present; checked against another copy, under half of the missing clones reflect an unresolved V gene, and the others are unexplained. The sample records 150,000 to 200,000 clones, roughly 94% of which are singletons. The top ten constitute about 1.5% of the sample. The meaning of the sample's time point label: about 28 days (+/-7) after the second vaccine dose. Sequencing was performed on peripheral blood, taken 28 days after the second AZD1222 dose. The source is an adult who received the AZD1222 COVID-19 vaccine.

This clone was observed a single time. V and J are TRBV5-1 and TRBJ1-1; D not resolved. The V gene lost 6 bases and the J gene lost 1 base, with 7 bases spanning the gap. CDR3 length: 12 amino acids. CDR1 is SGHRS and CDR2 is YFSETQ in the germline V gene. CDR3 nucleotide sequence: TGCGCCAGCACCTCGGGGAACACTGAAGCTTTCTTT. Translating gives CASTSGNTEAFF.

The chain links TRBV13 to TRBJ2-1, with 7 nucleotides matching TRBD2. V lost 5 bases and J lost 10; bases outside the gene matches: 2. The CDR3 length is 11 residues. In germline, CDR1 is PRHDT, CDR2 FYEKMQ (reference sequence). The CDR3 region has the DNA TGTGCCAGCAGCCTGCGGGGGGAGCAGTTCTTC. Amino acids: CASSLRGEQFF.

The chain combines TRBV28 with TRBJ2-7, with 12 bases that match TRBD1. Germline V lookup: CDR1 MDHEN, CDR2 SYDVKM. This CDR3 is built from 15 residues. V was clipped by 6 bases and J by 5 bases; unmatched bases: 8. CDR3 nucleotide sequence: TGTGCCAGCAGCTCCCCCGGGACAGGGGGCCACGAGCAGTACTTC. This gives the protein CASSSPGTGGHEQYF.